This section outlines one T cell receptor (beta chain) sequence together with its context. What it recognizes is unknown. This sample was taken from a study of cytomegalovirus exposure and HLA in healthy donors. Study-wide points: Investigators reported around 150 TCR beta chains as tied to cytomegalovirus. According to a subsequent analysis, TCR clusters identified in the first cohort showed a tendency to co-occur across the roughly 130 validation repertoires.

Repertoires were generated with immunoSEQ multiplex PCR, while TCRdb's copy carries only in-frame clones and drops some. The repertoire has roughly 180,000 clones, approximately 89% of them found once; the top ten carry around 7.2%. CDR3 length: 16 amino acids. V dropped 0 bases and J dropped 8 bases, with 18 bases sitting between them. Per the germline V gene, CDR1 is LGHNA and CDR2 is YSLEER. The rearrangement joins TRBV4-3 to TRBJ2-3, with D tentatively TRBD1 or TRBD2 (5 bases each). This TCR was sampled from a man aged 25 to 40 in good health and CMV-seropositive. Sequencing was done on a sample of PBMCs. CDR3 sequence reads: CASSQDAGTPQATQYF. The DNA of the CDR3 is TGCGCCAGCAGCCAAGATGCAGGGACCCCCCAGGCTACGCAGTATTTT.